The sequence of this T cell receptor beta chain was determined in a study of T cell changes during pregnancy in multiple sclerosis. Germline CDR1 is SEHNR and CDR2 is FQNEAQ (reference sequence). The CDR3 length is 15 residues. With 6 bases clipped from V and 7 bases from J, the junction kept 11 bases outside the gene matches. This clone has only one observation. The data were produced by immunoSEQ multiplex PCR, yet TCRdb's version contains in-frame clones alone and is incomplete. The sample consists of more than 45,000 clones, roughly 94% of them appearing once. The V and J genes are TRBV7-9 and TRBJ1-5, with 8 bases lining up with TRBD1. The sequence derives from a female donor with multiple sclerosis, enrolled in a pregnancy study. The source was CD4+ T cells from peripheral blood mononuclear cells, collected in the first trimester of pregnancy. The CDR3 DNA follows: TGTGCCAGCAGTTTTGGACAGGGACGTCGGCAGCCCCAGCATTTT. It encodes CASSFGQGRRQPQHF.